A selection of T cell receptor beta chains follows, all from one sample in a study of blood T cell repertoires in COVID-19. Assay used: immunoSEQ multiplex PCR; TCRdb lists only in-frame clones, some missing. The sample carries 70,000 or so clones, roughly 90% recorded once. The source material was peripheral blood. These receptors came from a human donor in a cohort sampled during active COVID-19. The CDR3 runs from the conserved cysteine through the conserved F or W. D genes are given only for firm matches. Not every row has a clone size; where given, it reads once, few, many or a size class.

TRBJ2-1	TRBD1	TRBV9	.	CASSLGQANDEQFF	TGTGCCAGCAGCCTAGGACAGGCTAATGATGAGCAGTTCTTC
TRBJ2-3	TRBD2	TRBV6-5	.	CASGLAGVGADTQYF	TGTGCCAGCGGATTAGCGGGAGTGGGGGCAGATACGCAGTATTTT
TRBJ1-4	.	TRBV29-1	.	CSVAVRENEKLFF	TGCAGCGTTGCAGTCAGGGAAAATGAAAAACTGTTTTTT
TRBJ2-1	.	TRBV21-1	few	CASSKVTRFSYNEQFF	TGTGCCAGCAGCAAAGTCACTAGATTCTCCTACAATGAGCAGTTCTTC
TRBJ2-7	TRBD1	TRBV27	.	CASRLRDRVAYEQYF	TGTGCCAGCAGGTTACGGGACAGGGTTGCCTACGAGCAGTACTTC
TRBJ2-3	.	TRBV9	.	CASSVGSRGTDTQYF	TGTGCCAGCAGCGTAGGTTCGCGTGGTACAGATACGCAGTATTTT
TRBJ1-1	TRBD1	TRBV5-1	.	CASSTRQGRGTEAFF	TGCGCCAGCAGCACGAGACAGGGGAGGGGAACTGAAGCTTTCTTT
TRBJ1-1	.	TRBV27	.	CASSLRRGNTEAFF	TGTGCCAGCAGTTTACGTCGGGGGAACACTGAAGCTTTCTTT
TRBJ2-2	TRBD1	TRBV24-1	.	CATSAVPGQDFRPGELFF	TGTGCCACCAGTGCCGTCCCGGGACAGGATTTCAGGCCCGGGGAGCTGTTTTTT
TRBJ2-7	.	TRBV28	.	CASSGPGLTNEQYF	TGTGCCAGCAGTGGCCCGGGATTAACTAACGAGCAGTACTTC
TRBJ2-1	TRBD2	TRBV27	.	CASSFLAGVNEQFF	TGTGCCAGCAGTTTCCTAGCGGGAGTTAATGAGCAGTTCTTC
TRBJ2-7	.	TRBV29-1	.	CSVEGTLFQEQYF	TGCAGCGTTGAAGGCACCCTTTTTCAGGAGCAGTACTTC
TRBJ2-7	.	TRBV7-2	.	CASSLGISSYEQYF	TGTGCCAGCAGCCTCGGGATCAGCTCCTACGAGCAGTACTTC
TRBJ1-6	TRBD1	TRBV5-4	.	CASSFEPGQGSPLHF	TGTGCCAGCAGCTTTGAACCCGGACAGGGATCACCCCTCCACTTT
TRBJ1-1	.	TRBV7-3	.	CASSLKRGDTEAFF	TGTGCCAGCAGCTTAAAAAGGGGCGACACTGAAGCTTTCTTT
TRBJ2-5	TRBD1	TRBV10-3	once	CAISESRDRVETQYF	TGTGCCATCAGTGAGAGCAGGGACAGGGTCGAGACCCAGTACTTC
TRBJ2-1	TRBD1	TRBV27	.	CASGRDRGFF	TGTGCCAGCGGCCGGGACAGGGGATTCTTC
TRBJ2-1	.	TRBV28	once	CASSSHGSNQVEQFF	TGTGCCAGCAGTTCCCACGGTTCTAACCAGGTTGAGCAGTTCTTC
TRBJ2-4	TRBD1	TRBV7-8	.	CASSLREGQGAWDIQYF	TGTGCCAGCAGCTTAAGAGAGGGACAGGGGGCGTGGGACATTCAGTACTTC
TRBJ1-5	TRBD1	TRBV27	.	CASSHGTGSQPQHF	TGTGCCAGCAGCCATGGGACAGGGAGTCAGCCCCAGCATTTT
TRBJ2-5	.	TRBV20-1	.	CSASYASQETQYF	TGCAGTGCTAGTTACGCCAGCCAAGAGACCCAGTACTTC
TRBJ2-1	TRBD2	TRBV10-3	.	CAISESGLADSYNEQFF	TGTGCCATCAGTGAGTCGGGACTAGCGGACTCCTACAATGAGCAGTTCTTC